The 8 T cell receptor beta chains listed next were all sequenced from one sample in a study of T-cell memory formation after mild COVID-19. TCRdb independently ran MiXCR on the 5' RACE reads; one entry per CDR3 protein. The sample has about 440,000 distinct CDR3 sequences, 20% seen once. Sequencing input: PBMCs or a T cell subset sorted from them (not recorded which). These receptors all stem from an adult woman who had mild COVID-19 (a few samples of this study predate the infection). Cell type and time point are not known.

This clonotype appeared a few times. V is TRBV5-1 and J is TRBJ2-3, with TRBD1 as a possible D gene (6 bases). The germline V and J ends were trimmed by 4 bases and 6 bases, with 21 bases remaining between them. The germline CDR1 and CDR2 sequences are SGHRS and YFSETQ. The CDR3 extends over 16 amino acids. The CDR3 DNA follows: TGCGCCAGCAGCCCTGATACAGGGATGGCGAGGGATACGCAGTATTTT. Translated: CASSPDTGMARDTQYF.

The V and J genes are TRBV6-5 and TRBJ2-7; tentatively, D is TRBD1 (6 bases). In germline, CDR1 is MNHEY, CDR2 SVGAGI. V gave up 4 bases and J gave up 5 bases, with 12 bases separating them. This CDR3 is 13 amino acids long. CDR3 loop: CASSSRGGHEQYF. The CDR3 coding sequence is TGTGCCAGCAGTTCCAGGGGTGGCCACGAGCAGTACTTC.

This clonotype was detected ten times or more. The rearrangement joins TRBV5-5 to TRBJ2-7, with unresolved D. Germline V gene data show CDR1 as SGHKS and CDR2 as YYEKEE (reference sequence). CDR3 length: 15 amino acids. With 0 bases removed from V and 2 bases from J, the gap between germline ends came to 12 bases. The CDR3 DNA reads TGTGCCAGCAGCTTGGAATCCCACCCAACCTACGAGCAGTACTTC. Amino acid sequence: CASSLESHPTYEQYF.

The rearrangement links TRBV18 to TRBJ2-5; no definite D call. This CDR3 comprises 12 residues. Trimming pared 4 bases from V and 4 bases from J, leaving 7 bases between. The germline V gene encodes CDR1 KGHSH and CDR2 LQKENI. The CDR3 DNA sequence: TGTGCCAGCTCACGCTCTTCAGAGACCCAGTACTTC. This codes for CASSRSSETQYF. Full variable domain (remainder filled in from reference TRBV18 and TRBJ2-5): NAGVMQNPRHLVRRRGQEARLRCSPMKGHSHVYWYRQLPEEGLKFMVYLQKENIIDESGMPKERFSAEFPKEGPSILRIQQVVRGDSAAYFCASSRSSETQYFGPGTRLLVL.

The V call is TRBV5-4, the J call TRBJ2-3, with 9 bases identical to TRBD2. The CDR3 totals 14 residues. CDR1 SGHNT and CDR2 YYREEE come from the germline V gene (reference sequence). With V trimmed by 5 bases and J by 5 bases, 6 bases remained unmatched. The CDR3 DNA reads TGTGCCAGCAGAGAGCGGGGGGAGAGAGATACGCAGTATTTT. Its translation is CASRERGERDTQYF.

This clonotype came up a few times. The chain has TRBV6-6 and TRBJ2-7, with 9 nucleotides matching TRBD2. Trimming removed 6 bases from V and 3 bases from J; junction bases left unmatched: 6. The CDR3 has 14 amino acids. The germline CDR1 and CDR2 sequences are MNHNY and SVGAGI (reference sequence). Here the CDR3 DNA reads TGTGCCAGCAGGGATAGTAGCGGGAGCTACGAGCAGTACTTC. Translating gives CASRDSSGSYEQYF.

This clonotype appeared a few times. V is TRBV12-3 or TRBV12-4 and J is TRBJ1-1, with D possibly matching TRBD1 (5 bases). The V end was cut by 5 bases, the J end by 2 bases, with 15 bases between. The length of the CDR3 is 15 residues. The CDR3, as DNA: TGTGCCAGCAGTCCGGGACTAAACTCAAACACTGAAGCTTTCTTT. This gives the protein CASSPGLNSNTEAFF.

This rearrangement joins TRBV15 to TRBJ2-7, with D perhaps TRBD1 (7 bases). Between the trimmed V and J ends, which lost 3 bases and 2 bases, there was a span of 26 bases. CDR3 length: 19 amino acids. The germline gives CDR1 LNHNV, CDR2 YYDKDF (reference sequence). The CDR3 is CATSSLPRGRDDTAYEQYF. For the CDR3, the DNA is TGTGCCACCAGCAGCCTTCCAAGGGGGCGGGACGACACCGCCTACGAGCAGTACTTC.